This T cell receptor beta chain was recorded in a study of Graves' ophthalmopathy and Graves' hyperthyroidism. This clonotype has at least ten counts. The authors amplified TCR beta CDR3 regions, and they did so from RNA transcripts for repertoire sequencing. Second-round multiplex PCR came after a first-round RT-PCR that employed HTBI primers. Each CDR3 protein is one row after TCRdb ran MiXCR on the multiplex PCR reads. Here the sample spans a few hundred thousand distinct CDR3 sequences, just under 40% being singletons. The J segment lost 5 bases and the V segment lost 4 bases, leaving 9 bases of the junction unmatched. Germline CDR1 and CDR2: SGHVS and FNYEAQ. The CDR3 loop spans 16 amino acids.

The specimen sequenced was peripheral blood or thyroid tissue (not recorded which). The rearrangement links TRBV7-6 to TRBJ1-4; 8 nucleotides match TRBD1. The clonotype comes from an adult man with Graves' hyperthyroidism. The CDR3 is CASSSPLRDRNEKLFF. The CDR3 DNA reads as TGTGCCAGCAGCTCACCGCTCCGGGACAGGAATGAAAAACTGTTTTTT.